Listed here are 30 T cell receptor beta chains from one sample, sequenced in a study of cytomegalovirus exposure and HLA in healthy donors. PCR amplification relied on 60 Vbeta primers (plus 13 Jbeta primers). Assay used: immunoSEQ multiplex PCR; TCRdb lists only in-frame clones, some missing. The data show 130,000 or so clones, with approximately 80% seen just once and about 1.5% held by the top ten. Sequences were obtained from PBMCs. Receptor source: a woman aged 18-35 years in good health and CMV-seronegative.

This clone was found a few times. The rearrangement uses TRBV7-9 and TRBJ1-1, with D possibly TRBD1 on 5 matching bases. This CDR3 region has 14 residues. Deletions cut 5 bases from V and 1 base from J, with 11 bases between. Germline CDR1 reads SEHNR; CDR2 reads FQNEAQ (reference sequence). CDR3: CASSPGTENTEAFF. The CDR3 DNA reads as TGTGCCAGCAGCCCCGGGACTGAGAACACTGAAGCTTTCTTT.

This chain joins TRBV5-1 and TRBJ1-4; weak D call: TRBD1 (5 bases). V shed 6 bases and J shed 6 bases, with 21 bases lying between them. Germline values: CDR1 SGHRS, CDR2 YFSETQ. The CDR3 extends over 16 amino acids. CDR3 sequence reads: CASTPLPGPGDEKLFF. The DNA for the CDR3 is TGCGCCAGCACCCCTCTGCCAGGGCCCGGAGATGAAAAACTGTTTTTT.

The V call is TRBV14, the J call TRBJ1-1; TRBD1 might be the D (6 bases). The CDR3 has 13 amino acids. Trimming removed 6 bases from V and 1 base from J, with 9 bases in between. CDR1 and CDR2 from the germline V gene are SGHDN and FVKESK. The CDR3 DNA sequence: TGTGCCAGCAGGACAGGATCGAACACTGAAGCTTTCTTT. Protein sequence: CASRTGSNTEAFF.

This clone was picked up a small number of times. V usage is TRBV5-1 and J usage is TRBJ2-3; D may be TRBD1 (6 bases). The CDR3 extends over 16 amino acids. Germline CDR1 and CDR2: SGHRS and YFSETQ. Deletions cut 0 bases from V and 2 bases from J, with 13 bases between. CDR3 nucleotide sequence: TGCGCCAGCAGCTTGGTTTCGGACAGCGCCACAGATACGCAGTATTTT. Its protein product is CASSLVSDSATDTQYF.

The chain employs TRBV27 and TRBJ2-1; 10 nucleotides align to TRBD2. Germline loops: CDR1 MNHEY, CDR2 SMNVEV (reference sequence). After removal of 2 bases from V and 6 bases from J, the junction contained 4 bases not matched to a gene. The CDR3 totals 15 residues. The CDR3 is CASSLLAGVANEQFF. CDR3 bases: TGTGCCAGCAGTTTACTAGCGGGAGTCGCCAATGAGCAGTTCTTC.

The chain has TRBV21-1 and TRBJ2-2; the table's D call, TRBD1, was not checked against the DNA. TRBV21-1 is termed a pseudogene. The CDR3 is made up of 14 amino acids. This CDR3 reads CASIQGEGTGELFF. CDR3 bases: TGTGCCAGCATACAGGGAGAGGGCACCGGGGAGCTGTTTTTT.

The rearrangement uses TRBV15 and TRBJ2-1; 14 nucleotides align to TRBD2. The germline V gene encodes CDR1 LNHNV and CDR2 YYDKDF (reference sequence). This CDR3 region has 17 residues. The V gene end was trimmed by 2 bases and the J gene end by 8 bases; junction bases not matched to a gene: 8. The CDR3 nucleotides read TGTGCCACCAGCAGACCGGGACTAGCGGGAGTGGTCCATGAGCAGTTCTTC. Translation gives CATSRPGLAGVVHEQFF.

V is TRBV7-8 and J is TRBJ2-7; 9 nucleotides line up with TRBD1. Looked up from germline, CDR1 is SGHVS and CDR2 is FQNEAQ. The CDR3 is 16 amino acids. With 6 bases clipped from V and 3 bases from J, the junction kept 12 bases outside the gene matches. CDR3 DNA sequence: TGTGCCAGCAGTTCCCTCCGGGACAGGGATTACTACGAGCAGTACTTC. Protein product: CASSSLRDRDYYEQYF.

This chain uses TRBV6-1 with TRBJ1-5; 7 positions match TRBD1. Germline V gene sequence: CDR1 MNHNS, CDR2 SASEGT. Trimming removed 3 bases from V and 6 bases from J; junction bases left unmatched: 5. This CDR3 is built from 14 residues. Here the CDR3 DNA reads TGTGCCAGCAGTGAGGGCAGGGGGACTCAGCCCCAGCATTTT. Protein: CASSEGRGTQPQHF.

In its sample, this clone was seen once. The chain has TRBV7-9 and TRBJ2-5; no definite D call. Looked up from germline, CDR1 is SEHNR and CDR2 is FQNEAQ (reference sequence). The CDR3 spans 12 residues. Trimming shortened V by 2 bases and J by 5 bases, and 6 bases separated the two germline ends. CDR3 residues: CASSLFLETQYF. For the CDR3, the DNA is TGTGCCAGCAGCTTATTTCTGGAGACCCAGTACTTC.

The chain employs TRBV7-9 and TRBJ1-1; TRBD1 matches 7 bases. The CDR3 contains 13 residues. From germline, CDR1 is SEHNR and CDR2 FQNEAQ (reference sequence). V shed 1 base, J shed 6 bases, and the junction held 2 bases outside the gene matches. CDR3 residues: CASSLGQGAEAFF. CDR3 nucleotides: TGTGCCAGCAGCTTAGGGCAGGGGGCTGAAGCTTTCTTT.

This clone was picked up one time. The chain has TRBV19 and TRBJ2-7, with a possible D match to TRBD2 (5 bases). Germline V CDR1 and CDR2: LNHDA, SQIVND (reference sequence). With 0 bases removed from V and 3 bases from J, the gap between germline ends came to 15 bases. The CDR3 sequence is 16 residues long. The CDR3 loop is CASSIDHGSAYYEQYF. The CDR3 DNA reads TGTGCCAGTAGTATAGATCATGGTAGCGCCTACTACGAGCAGTACTTC.

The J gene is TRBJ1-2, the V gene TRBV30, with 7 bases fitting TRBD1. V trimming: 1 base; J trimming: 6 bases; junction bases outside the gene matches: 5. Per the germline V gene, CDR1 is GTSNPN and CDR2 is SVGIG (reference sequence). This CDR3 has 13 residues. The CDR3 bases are TGTGCCTGGAGTGGATCAGGGGGAGATGGCTACACCTTC. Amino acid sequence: CAWSGSGGDGYTF.

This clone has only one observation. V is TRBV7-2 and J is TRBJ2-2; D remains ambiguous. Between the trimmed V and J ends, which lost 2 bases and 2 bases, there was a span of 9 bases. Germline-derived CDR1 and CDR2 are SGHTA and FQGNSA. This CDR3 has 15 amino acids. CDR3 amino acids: CASSLLLFNTGELFF. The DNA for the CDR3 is TGTGCCAGCAGCTTACTCCTTTTTAACACCGGGGAGCTGTTTTTT.

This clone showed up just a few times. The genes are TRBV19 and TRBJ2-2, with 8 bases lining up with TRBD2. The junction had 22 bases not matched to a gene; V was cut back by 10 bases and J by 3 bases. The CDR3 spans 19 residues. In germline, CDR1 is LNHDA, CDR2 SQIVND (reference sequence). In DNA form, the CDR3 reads TGTGCCACCGGCCGAGGAAGCGGGAGAGTAATAAAGGACACCGGGGAGCTGTTTTTT. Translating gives CATGRGSGRVIKDTGELFF.

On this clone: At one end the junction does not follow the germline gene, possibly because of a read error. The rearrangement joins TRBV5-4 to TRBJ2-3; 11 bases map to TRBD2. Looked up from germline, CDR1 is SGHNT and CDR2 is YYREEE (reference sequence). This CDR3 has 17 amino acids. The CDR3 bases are TGTGCCAGCAGCTGGGGTCCTGGGACTAGCGGCACAGATATGCAGTATTTT. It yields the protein CASSWGPGTSGTDMQYF.

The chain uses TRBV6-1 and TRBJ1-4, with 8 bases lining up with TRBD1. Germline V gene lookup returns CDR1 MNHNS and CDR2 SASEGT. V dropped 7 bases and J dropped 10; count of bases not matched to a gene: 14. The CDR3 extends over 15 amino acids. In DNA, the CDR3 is TGTGCCAGCACCTCAGGGGGCCAAGGTAATAGAAAACTGTTTTTT. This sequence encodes CASTSGGQGNRKLFF.

In nucleotides, the CDR3 is TGTGCCAGCGAGGGGGCGAATCAGCCCCAGCATTTT. Amino acid sequence: CASEGANQPQHF. The V and J genes are TRBV28 and TRBJ1-5; 7 bases are shared with TRBD1. The V gene's germline CDR1 is MDHEN and CDR2 SYDVKM. V gave up 8 bases and J gave up 4 bases; unmatched junction bases: 2. CDR3 length: 12 amino acids. Filled out from reference TRBV28 and TRBJ1-5, the complete variable domain reads DVKVTQSSRYLVKRTGEKVFLECVQDMDHENMFWYRQDPGLGLRLIYFSYDVKMKEKGDIPEGYSVSREKKERFSLILESASTNQTSMYLCASEGANQPQHFGDGTRLSIL.

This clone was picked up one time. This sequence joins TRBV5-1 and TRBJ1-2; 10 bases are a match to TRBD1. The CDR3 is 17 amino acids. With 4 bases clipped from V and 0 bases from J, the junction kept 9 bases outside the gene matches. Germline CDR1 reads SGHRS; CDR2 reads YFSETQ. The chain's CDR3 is CASSPRDRGESNYGYTF. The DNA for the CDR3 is TGCGCCAGCAGCCCCCGGGACAGGGGAGAGTCTAACTATGGCTACACCTTC.

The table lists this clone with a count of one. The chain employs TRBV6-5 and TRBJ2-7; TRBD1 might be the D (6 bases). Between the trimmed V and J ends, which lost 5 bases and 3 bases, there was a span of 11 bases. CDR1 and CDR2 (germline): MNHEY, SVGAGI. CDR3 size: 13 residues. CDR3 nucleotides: TGTGCCAGCAGTACCGAGGACAGCTACGAGCAGTACTTC. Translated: CASSTEDSYEQYF.

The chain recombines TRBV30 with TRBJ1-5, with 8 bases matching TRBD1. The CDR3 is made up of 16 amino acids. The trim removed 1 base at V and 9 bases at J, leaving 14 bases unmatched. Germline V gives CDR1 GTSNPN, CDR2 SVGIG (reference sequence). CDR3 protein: CAWSEGTGGSGGPQHF. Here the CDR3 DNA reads TGTGCCTGGAGTGAGGGGACAGGTGGGTCTGGGGGGCCCCAGCATTTT. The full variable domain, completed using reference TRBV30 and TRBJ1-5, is SQTIHQWPATLVQPVGSPLSLECTVEGTSNPNLYWYRQAAGRGLQLLFYSVGIGQISSEVPQNLSASRPQDRQFILSSKKLLLSDSGFYLCAWSEGTGGSGGPQHFGDGTRLSIL.

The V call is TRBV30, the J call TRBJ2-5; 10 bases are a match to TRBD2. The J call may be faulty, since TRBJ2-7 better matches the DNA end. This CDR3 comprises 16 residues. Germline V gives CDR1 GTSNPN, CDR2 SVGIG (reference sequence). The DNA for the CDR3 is TGTGCCGCAGGGCTAGCGGGAGCTGGGCTTGTCGACGAGCAGTACTTC. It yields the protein CAAGLAGAGLVDEQYF.

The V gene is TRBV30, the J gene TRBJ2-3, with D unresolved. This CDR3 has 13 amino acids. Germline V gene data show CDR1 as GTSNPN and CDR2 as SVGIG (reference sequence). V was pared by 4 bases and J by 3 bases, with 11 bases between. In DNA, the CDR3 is TGTGCCTGGACCCGCGGTTTTACAGATACGCAGTATTTT. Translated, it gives CAWTRGFTDTQYF. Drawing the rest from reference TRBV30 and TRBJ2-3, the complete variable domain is SQTIHQWPATLVQPVGSPLSLECTVEGTSNPNLYWYRQAAGRGLQLLFYSVGIGQISSEVPQNLSASRPQDRQFILSSKKLLLSDSGFYLCAWTRGFTDTQYFGPGTRLTVL.

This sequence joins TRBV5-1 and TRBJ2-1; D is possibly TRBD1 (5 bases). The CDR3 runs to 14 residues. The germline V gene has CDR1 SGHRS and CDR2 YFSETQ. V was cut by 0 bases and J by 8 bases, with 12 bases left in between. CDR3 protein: CASSLGARRDEQFF. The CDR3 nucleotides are TGCGCCAGCAGCTTGGGGGCCCGCAGGGATGAGCAGTTCTTC.

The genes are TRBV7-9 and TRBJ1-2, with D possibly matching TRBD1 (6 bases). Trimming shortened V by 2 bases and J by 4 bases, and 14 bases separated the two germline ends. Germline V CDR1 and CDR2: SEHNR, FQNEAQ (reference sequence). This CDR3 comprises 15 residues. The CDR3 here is CASSLSGTIIYGYTF. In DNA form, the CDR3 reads TGTGCCAGCAGCTTATCAGGGACAATCATCTATGGCTACACCTTC.

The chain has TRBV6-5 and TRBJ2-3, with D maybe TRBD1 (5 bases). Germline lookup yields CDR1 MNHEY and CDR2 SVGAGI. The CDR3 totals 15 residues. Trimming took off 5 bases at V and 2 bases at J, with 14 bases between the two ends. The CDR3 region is CASSLRQIPTDTQYF. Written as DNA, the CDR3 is TGTGCCAGCAGTCTCCGACAGATTCCCACAGATACGCAGTATTTT.

CDR3 in DNA: TGTGCCAGCAGTCCAGGACAGGGGGCCTCCAGTAGCAATGAGCAGTTCTTC. This translates into CASSPGQGASSSNEQFF. The chain employs TRBV27 and TRBJ2-1; 11 nucleotides line up with TRBD1. This CDR3 spans 17 amino acids. Germline assignment: CDR1 MNHEY and CDR2 SMNVEV (reference sequence). The J segment lost 6 bases and the V segment lost 5 bases, leaving 12 bases of the junction unmatched.

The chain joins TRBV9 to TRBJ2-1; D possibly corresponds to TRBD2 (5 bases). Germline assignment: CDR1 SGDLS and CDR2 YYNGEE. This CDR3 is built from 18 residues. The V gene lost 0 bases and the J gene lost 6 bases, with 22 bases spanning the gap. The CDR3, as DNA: TGTGCCAGCAGCGTAGTACCCCTTGGCGGGCTGGGCCCCAATGAGCAGTTCTTC. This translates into CASSVVPLGGLGPNEQFF.

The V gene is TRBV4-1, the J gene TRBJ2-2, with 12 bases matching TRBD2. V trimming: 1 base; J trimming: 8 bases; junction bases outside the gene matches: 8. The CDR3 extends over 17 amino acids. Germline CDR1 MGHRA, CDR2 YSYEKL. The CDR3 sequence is CASSQALAGGPWGELFF. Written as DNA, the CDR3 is TGCGCCAGCAGCCAAGCTCTAGCGGGAGGGCCATGGGGGGAGCTGTTTTTT.

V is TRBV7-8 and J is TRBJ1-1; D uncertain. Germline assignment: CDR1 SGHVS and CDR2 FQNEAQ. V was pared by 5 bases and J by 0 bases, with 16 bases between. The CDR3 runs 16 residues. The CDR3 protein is CASSPILGVLNTEAFF. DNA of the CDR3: TGTGCCAGCAGCCCTATTCTGGGCGTTTTGAACACTGAAGCTTTCTTT.